Presented here are 26 T cell receptor beta chains from one specimen sequenced in a study of TIL therapy for anti-PD-1-resistant metastatic lung cancer (dated by TCRdb to about 2021). Interpreted using the paper, the time point label stands for: pre-treatment sample, taken before nivolumab and TIL therapy. The baseline tumor samples were excised metastases, mostly pleural nodules or supraclavicular lymph nodes, taken from the same resection that was used to grow TIL. The immunoSEQ v3 hsTCRB kit was used to amplify TCR beta CDR3 regions from genomic DNA through bias-controlled multiplex PCR. TCRdb retrieved this table from immuneACCESS and kept in-frame rearrangements only. Not all clones are present; in checked studies, unresolved V genes account for under half, and no reason is known for the remainder. The sample includes about 100,000 clones, with about 71% observed a single time. Of the sample, 9.5% to 13% is held by the ten largest clones.

The specimen was tumor tissue, collected at baseline. The receptors derive from a person between 30 and 79 years old with non-small cell lung cancer.

V and J are TRBV6-6 and TRBJ2-3, with 9 bases aligning to TRBD2. Germline V lookup: CDR1 MNHNY, CDR2 SVGAGI (reference sequence). V dropped 7 bases and J dropped 3; count of bases not matched to a gene: 5. The CDR3 length is 14 residues. The CDR3, as DNA: TGTGCCAGCACTCTGGCGGGAGGGACAGATACGCAGTATTTT. Translation gives CASTLAGGTDTQYF.

The gene calls are TRBV28 and TRBJ1-3; D is uncertain. Germline values: CDR1 MDHEN, CDR2 SYDVKM. The V and J ends lost 8 bases and 3 bases respectively, with 11 bases between them. The CDR3 consists of 13 residues. The CDR3 DNA reads TGTGCCAGCTGTGTTGGGTATGGAAACACCATATATTTT. Translating it yields CASCVGYGNTIYF.

This clone turned up a few times. The chain employs TRBV7-2 and TRBJ1-3; perhaps TRBD1 as D (6 bases). Germline V gene lookup returns CDR1 SGHTA and CDR2 FQGNSA. The CDR3 runs to 14 residues. V lost 5 bases, J lost 5 bases, and 13 bases lay in between. CDR3: CASSPGQRRNTIYF. CDR3 in DNA: TGTGCCAGCAGCCCAGGACAGCGCAGAAACACCATATATTTT.

This clone was detected only a few times. This sequence joins TRBV7-9 and TRBJ1-3; D gene uncertain. This CDR3 is 15 amino acids long. From germline, CDR1 is SEHNR and CDR2 FQNEAQ (reference sequence). Deletions cut 6 bases from V and 7 bases from J, with 19 bases between. CDR3 sequence reads: CASRSGFFVGNTIYF. Written as DNA, the CDR3 is TGTGCCAGCAGATCGGGCTTTTTCGTCGGGAACACCATATATTTT.

This clone came up once. The rearrangement uses TRBV2 and TRBJ2-1; 10 bases line up with TRBD1. Per germline, CDR1 SNHLY and CDR2 FYNNEI. The CDR3 spans 14 residues. V trimming: 8 bases; J trimming: 6 bases; junction bases outside the gene matches: 7. DNA for the CDR3: TGTGCCAGCGGACCGGGACAGGGGTTCAATGAGCAGTTCTTC. It encodes CASGPGQGFNEQFF.

This chain links TRBV24-1 with TRBJ2-5; 7 positions match TRBD2. The germline V gene encodes CDR1 KGHDR and CDR2 SFDVKD. The V gene end was trimmed by 2 bases and the J gene end by 3 bases; junction bases not matched to a gene: 2. This CDR3 is built from 14 residues. In DNA form, the CDR3 reads TGTGCCACCAGTGATTGGGACTACAAAGAGACCCAGTACTTC. It yields the protein CATSDWDYKETQYF.

This clone qualifies as medium-sized. CDR3 loop: CASSLTGMEETQYF. As DNA, the CDR3 is TGCGCCAGCAGCCTGACAGGGATGGAAGAGACCCAGTACTTC. The gene calls are TRBV5-1 and TRBJ2-5, with TRBD1 matching over 7 bases. Trimming removed 4 bases from V and 3 bases from J; junction bases left unmatched: 6. This CDR3 contains 14 residues. Germline CDR1 SGHRS, CDR2 YFSETQ.

This chain uses TRBV19 with TRBJ2-7; 11 bases are a match to TRBD2. The CDR3 runs 14 residues. CDR1 is LNHDA and CDR2 is SQIVND in the germline V gene (reference sequence). The V segment lost 2 bases and the J segment 3 bases; nucleotides outside the gene matches: 0. CDR3 in amino acids: CASSITSGSYEQYF. The CDR3, as DNA: TGTGCCAGTAGTATAACTAGCGGGAGCTACGAGCAGTACTTC. The full variable domain, in which reference TRBV19 and TRBJ2-7 provide the parts outside the CDR3, is DGGITQSPKYLFRKEGQNVTLSCEQNLNHDAMYWYRQDPGQGLRLIYYSQIVNDFQKGDIAEGYSVSREKKESFPLTVTSAQKNPTAFYLCASSITSGSYEQYFGPGTRLTVT.

This clone turned up a few times. The gene calls are TRBV30 and TRBJ2-3; 7 bases match TRBD1. Trimming took 3 bases from V and 0 from J; bases not matched to a gene: 9. There are 16 residues in the CDR3. Germline CDR1 GTSNPN, CDR2 SVGIG (reference sequence). The CDR3 nucleotides read TGTGCCTGGAGGACTGGACAGGTGACTAGCACAGATACGCAGTATTTT. This gives the protein CAWRTGQVTSTDTQYF.

This chain's CDR3 is CASSSIQSNQPQHF. The DNA of the CDR3 is TGTGCCAGCAGTTCCATTCAGAGTAATCAGCCCCAGCATTTT. The V gene is TRBV6-5, the J gene TRBJ1-5, with D hard to call. The V end lost 4 bases, the J end lost 4 bases, and 11 bases lay between the germline ends. The CDR3 sequence is 14 residues long. CDR1 and CDR2 (germline): MNHEY, SVGAGI.

The gene calls are TRBV28 and TRBJ2-1; D unresolved. Between the trimmed V and J ends, which lost 1 base and 8 bases, there was a span of 9 bases. Germline-derived CDR1 and CDR2 are MDHEN and SYDVKM. The CDR3 is 13 amino acids. CDR3 loop: CASSLSPLDEQFF. In DNA form, the CDR3 reads TGTGCCAGCAGTTTATCCCCACTGGATGAGCAGTTCTTC.

This chain links TRBV6-5 with TRBJ2-7; TRBD2 aligns across 7 bases. This CDR3 spans 13 amino acids. The trim removed 4 bases at V and 7 bases at J, leaving 7 bases unmatched. CDR1 is MNHEY, CDR2 SVGAGI, per germline. The CDR3 region is CASSSTSSGEQYF. The CDR3, as DNA: TGTGCCAGCAGTTCGACTAGCTCGGGGGAGCAGTACTTC.

The rearrangement joins TRBV18 to TRBJ2-5, with TRBD1 matching over 7 bases. This CDR3 has 15 amino acids. Trimming at V came to 3 bases and at J to 4 bases, leaving 8 bases not matched to a gene. CDR1 KGHSH and CDR2 LQKENI come from the germline V gene. CDR3 nucleotides: TGTGCCAGCTCACCCACTTCAACAGGGGCAGAGACCCAGTACTTC. It is translated as CASSPTSTGAETQYF.

This clone came up a few times. The chain has TRBV2 and TRBJ1-1; D perhaps matches TRBD1 (5 bases). Germline CDR1 is SNHLY and CDR2 is FYNNEI. V lost 7 bases, J lost 3 bases, and 21 bases lay in between. The CDR3 has 16 residues. The CDR3 DNA reads TGTGCCAGCATCACACCAATCAGGGTGCCGGACACTGAAGCTTTCTTT. This gives the protein CASITPIRVPDTEAFF.

The chain combines TRBV9 with TRBJ2-7; TRBD1 is a possible D gene (6 bases). The V and J ends lost 7 bases and 0 bases respectively, with 14 bases between them. The germline V gene encodes CDR1 SGDLS and CDR2 YYNGEE. The CDR3 is 14 amino acids. DNA of the CDR3: TGTGCCAGCTCAAGGACAGCTAGCTCCTACGAGCAGTACTTC. It yields the protein CASSRTASSYEQYF.

The J gene is TRBJ2-5, the V gene TRBV7-6; tentatively, D is TRBD2 (7 bases). This CDR3 spans 15 amino acids. Trimming cost V 1 base and J 4 bases, with 13 bases left between them. The germline V gene encodes CDR1 SGHVS and CDR2 FNYEAQ. The CDR3 is CASSLVTAGAETQYF. As DNA, the CDR3 is TGTGCCAGCAGCTTAGTAACCGCGGGGGCAGAGACCCAGTACTTC.

V gene TRBV7-3 combines with J gene TRBJ2-7; 10 bases are shared with TRBD1. The CDR3 totals 15 residues. In germline, CDR1 is SGHTA, CDR2 FQGTGA. Trimming at V came to 2 bases and at J to 3 bases, leaving 4 bases not matched to a gene. The CDR3, as DNA: TGTGCCAGCAGCTTATCTTGGACAGGGGGCTACGAGCAGTACTTC. Translated: CASSLSWTGGYEQYF. The full variable domain, completed using reference TRBV7-3 and TRBJ2-7, is GAGVSQTPSNKVTEKGKYVELRCDPISGHTALYWYRQSLGQGPEFLIYFQGTGAADDSGLPNDRFFAVRPEGSVSTLKIQRTERGDSAVYLCASSLSWTGGYEQYFGPGTRLTVT.

This clone turned up a few times. The V call is TRBV7-8, the J call TRBJ2-1; 11 bases align to TRBD2. The CDR3 contains 14 residues. The germline gives CDR1 SGHVS, CDR2 FQNEAQ. The V and J ends lost 1 base and 8 bases, in that order; junction bases with no gene match: 1. The CDR3 bases are TGTGCCAGCAGCTTAGTAGCGGGAGGGGATGAGCAGTTCTTC. Translating gives CASSLVAGGDEQFF.

As for this clone: The junction does not match germline at one end; this may be a read error. V gene TRBV30 combines with J gene TRBJ2-7; D tentatively fits TRBD1 or TRBD2 (5 bases each). Per the germline V gene, CDR1 is GTSNPN and CDR2 is SVGIG (reference sequence). The CDR3 contains 12 residues. The CDR3 sequence is CAWSATSGPGNF. Here the CDR3 DNA reads TGTGCCTGGAGTGCTACTTCAGGGCCGGGGAATTTC. The full variable domain, completed using reference TRBV30 and TRBJ2-7, is SQTIHQWPATLVQPVGSPLSLECTVEGTSNPNLYWYRQAAGRGLQLLFYSVGIGQISSEVPQNLSASRPQDRQFILSSKKLLLSDSGFYLCAWSATSGPGNFGPGTRLTVT.

The chain combines TRBV9 with TRBJ2-5; 14 nucleotides match TRBD2. Trimming at V came to 0 bases and at J to 4 bases, leaving 5 bases not matched to a gene. The CDR3 extends over 17 amino acids. The germline CDR1 and CDR2 sequences are SGDLS and YYNGEE. CDR3 DNA sequence: TGTGCCAGCAGCGTAGGGACAGGGACTAGCGGGAGAGAGACCCAGTACTTC. Amino acids: CASSVGTGTSGRETQYF. The variable domain in full, with the rest retrieved from reference TRBV9 and TRBJ2-5, is DSGVTQTPKHLITATGQRVTLRCSPRSGDLSVYWYQQSLDQGLQFLIQYYNGEERAKGNILERFSAQQFPDLHSELNLSSLELGDSALYFCASSVGTGTSGRETQYFGPGTRLLVL.

This clone came up a few times. The J gene is TRBJ2-1, the V gene TRBV4-3; TRBD1 aligns across 9 bases. CDR3 length: 16 amino acids. V was pared by 0 bases and J by 5 bases, with 5 bases of the junction left unmatched. The germline CDR1 and CDR2 sequences are LGHNA and YSLEER. The CDR3 loop is CASSQDGTGRHNEQFF. CDR3 sequence (DNA): TGCGCCAGCAGCCAAGATGGGACAGGGCGGCACAATGAGCAGTTCTTC.

This rearrangement joins TRBV5-1 to TRBJ2-1; possible D gene TRBD2, 6 bases. Trimming took off 8 bases at V and 0 bases at J, with 15 bases between the two ends. The CDR3 is made up of 15 amino acids. Germline CDR1 reads SGHRS; CDR2 reads YFSETQ. CDR3 DNA: TGCGCCAGTGCTCTAGCGACAAGCTCCTACAATGAGCAGTTCTTC. Its translation is CASALATSSYNEQFF.

A single count supports this clone. CDR3 coding DNA: TGTGCCAGCAGACCCCCCCAACAGGCGACCACTAATGAAAAACTGTTTTTT. Protein product: CASRPPQQATTNEKLFF. V is TRBV2 and J is TRBJ1-4; D may be TRBD1 (5 bases). Germline-derived CDR1 and CDR2 are SNHLY and FYNNEI. The CDR3 length is 17 residues. Between the trimmed V and J ends, which lost 6 bases and 2 bases, there was a span of 19 bases.

V is TRBV24-1 and J is TRBJ1-1, with D tentatively TRBD1 (6 bases). The germline V gene has CDR1 KGHDR and CDR2 SFDVKD. V lost 8 bases and J lost 0, with 12 bases in between. This CDR3 has 14 residues. The CDR3 spells CATMDGQMNTEAFF. CDR3 nucleotides: TGTGCCACCATGGATGGACAGATGAACACTGAAGCTTTCTTT.

The V call is TRBV11-1, the J call TRBJ2-1, with D perhaps given as TRBD1 or TRBD2 (7 bases each). Trimming stripped 7 bases from V and 8 bases from J, with 18 bases between. Germline V CDR1 and CDR2: SGHAT, FQDESV (reference sequence). This CDR3 has 14 amino acids. CDR3 amino acids: CASIPGRGRDEQFF. CDR3 nucleotide sequence: TGTGCCAGCATTCCAGGGAGGGGGCGGGATGAGCAGTTCTTC.

This rearrangement joins TRBV10-3 to TRBJ1-6; 7 bases fit TRBD1. Per germline, CDR1 ENHRY and CDR2 SYGVKD. The CDR3 spans 12 residues. V lost 9 bases and J lost 5; bases outside the gene matches: 1. CDR3 amino acids: CAMGQNNSPLHF. CDR3 nucleotide sequence: TGTGCCATGGGACAGAATAATTCACCCCTCCACTTT.